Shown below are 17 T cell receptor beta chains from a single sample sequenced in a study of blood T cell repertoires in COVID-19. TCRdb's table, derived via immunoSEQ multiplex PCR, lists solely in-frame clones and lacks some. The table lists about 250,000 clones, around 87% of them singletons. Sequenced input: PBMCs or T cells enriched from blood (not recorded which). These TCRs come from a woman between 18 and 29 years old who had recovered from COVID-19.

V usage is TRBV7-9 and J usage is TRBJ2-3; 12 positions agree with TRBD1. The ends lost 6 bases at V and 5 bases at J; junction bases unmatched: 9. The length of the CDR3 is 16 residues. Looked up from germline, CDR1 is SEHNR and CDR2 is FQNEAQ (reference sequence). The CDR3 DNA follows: TGTGCCAGCAGTCGCCGGGACAGGGGGCGGAGAGATACGCAGTATTTT. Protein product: CASSRRDRGRRDTQYF.

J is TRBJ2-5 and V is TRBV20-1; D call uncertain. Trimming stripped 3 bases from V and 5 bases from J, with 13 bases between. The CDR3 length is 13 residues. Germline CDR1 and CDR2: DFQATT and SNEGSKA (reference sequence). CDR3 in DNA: TGCAGTGCTAGTAAAAAAGCCTTTGAGACCCAGTACTTC. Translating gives CSASKKAFETQYF.

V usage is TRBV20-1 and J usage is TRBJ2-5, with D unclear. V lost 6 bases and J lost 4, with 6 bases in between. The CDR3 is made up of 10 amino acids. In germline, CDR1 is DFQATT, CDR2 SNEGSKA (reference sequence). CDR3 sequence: CSAPLETQYF. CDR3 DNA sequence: TGCAGTGCCCCCTTAGAGACCCAGTACTTC.

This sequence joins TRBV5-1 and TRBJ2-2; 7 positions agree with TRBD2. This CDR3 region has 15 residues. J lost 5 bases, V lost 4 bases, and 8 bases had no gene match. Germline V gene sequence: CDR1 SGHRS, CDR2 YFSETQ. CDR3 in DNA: TGCGCCAGCAGCCTAGGACTAGAGGAGACCGGGGAGCTGTTTTTT. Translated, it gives CASSLGLEETGELFF. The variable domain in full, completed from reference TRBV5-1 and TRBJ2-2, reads KAGVTQTPRYLIKTRGQQVTLSCSPISGHRSVSWYQQTPGQGLQFLFEYFSETQRNKGNFPGRFSGRQFSNSRSEMNVSTLELGDSALYLCASSLGLEETGELFFGEGSRLTVL.

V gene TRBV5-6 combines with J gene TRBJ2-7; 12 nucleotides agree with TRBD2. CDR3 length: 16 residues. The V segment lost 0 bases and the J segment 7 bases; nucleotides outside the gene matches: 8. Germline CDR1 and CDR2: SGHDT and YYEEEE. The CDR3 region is CASSLVASGGAWEQYF. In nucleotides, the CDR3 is TGTGCCAGCAGCTTGGTGGCTAGCGGGGGGGCCTGGGAGCAGTACTTC. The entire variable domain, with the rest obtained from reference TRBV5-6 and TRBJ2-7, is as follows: DAGVTQSPTHLIKTRGQQVTLRCSPKSGHDTVSWYQQALGQGPQFIFQYYEEEERQRGNFPDRFSGHQFPNYSSELNVNALLLGDSALYLCASSLVASGGAWEQYFGPGTRLTVT.

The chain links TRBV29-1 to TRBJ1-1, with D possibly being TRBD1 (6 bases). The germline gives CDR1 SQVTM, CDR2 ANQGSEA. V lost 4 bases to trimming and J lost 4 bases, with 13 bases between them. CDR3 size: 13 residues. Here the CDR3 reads CSVGQNRVTEAFF. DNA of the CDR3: TGCAGCGTTGGCCAGAACAGGGTCACTGAAGCTTTCTTT.

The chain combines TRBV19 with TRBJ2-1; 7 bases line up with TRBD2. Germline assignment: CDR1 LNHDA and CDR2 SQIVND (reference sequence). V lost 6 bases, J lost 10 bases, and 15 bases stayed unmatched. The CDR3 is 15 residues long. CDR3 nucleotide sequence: TGTGCCAGTAGGGATTCGGGGGGTTGGGTTAACGAGCAGTTCTTC. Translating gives CASRDSGGWVNEQFF.

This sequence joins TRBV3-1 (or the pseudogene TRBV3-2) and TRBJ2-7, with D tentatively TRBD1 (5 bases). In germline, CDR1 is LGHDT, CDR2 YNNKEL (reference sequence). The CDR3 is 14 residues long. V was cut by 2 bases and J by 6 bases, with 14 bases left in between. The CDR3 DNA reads TGTGCCAGCAGCCAAAATATGAAAGGGGTCGAGCAGTACTTC. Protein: CASSQNMKGVEQYF.

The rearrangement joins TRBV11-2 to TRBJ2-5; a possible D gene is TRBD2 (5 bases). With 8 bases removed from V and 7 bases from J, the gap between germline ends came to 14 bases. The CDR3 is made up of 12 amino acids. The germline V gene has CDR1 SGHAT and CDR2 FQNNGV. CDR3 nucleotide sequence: TGTGCCAGCCGAGGGCCTTCCTGGACCCAGTACTTC. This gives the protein CASRGPSWTQYF.

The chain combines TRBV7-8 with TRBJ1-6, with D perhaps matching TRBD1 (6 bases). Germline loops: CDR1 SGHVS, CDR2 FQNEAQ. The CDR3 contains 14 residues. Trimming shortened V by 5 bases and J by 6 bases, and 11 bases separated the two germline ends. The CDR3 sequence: CASSRSRGNSPLHF. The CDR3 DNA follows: TGTGCCAGCAGCCGGTCCAGGGGTAATTCACCCCTCCACTTT. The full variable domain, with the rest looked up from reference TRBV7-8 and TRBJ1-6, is GAGVSQSPRYKVAKRGQDVALRCDPISGHVSLFWYQQALGQGPEFLTYFQNEAQLDKSGLPSDRFFAERPEGSVSTLKIQRTQQEDSAVYLCASSRSRGNSPLHFGNGTRLTVT.

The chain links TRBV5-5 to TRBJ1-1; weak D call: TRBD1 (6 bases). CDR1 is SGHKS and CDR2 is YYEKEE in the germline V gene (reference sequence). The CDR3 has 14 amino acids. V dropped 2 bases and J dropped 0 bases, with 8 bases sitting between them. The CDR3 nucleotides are TGTGCCAGCAGCTTACAGGGAATGAACACTGAAGCTTTCTTT. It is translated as CASSLQGMNTEAFF.

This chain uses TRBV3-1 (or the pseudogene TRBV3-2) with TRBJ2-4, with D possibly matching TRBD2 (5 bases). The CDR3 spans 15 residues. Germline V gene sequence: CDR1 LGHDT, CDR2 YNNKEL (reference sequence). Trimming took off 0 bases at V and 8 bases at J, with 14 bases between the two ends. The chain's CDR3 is CASSQDGRMEDIQYF. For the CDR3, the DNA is TGTGCCAGCAGCCAAGATGGACGGATGGAGGACATTCAGTACTTC.

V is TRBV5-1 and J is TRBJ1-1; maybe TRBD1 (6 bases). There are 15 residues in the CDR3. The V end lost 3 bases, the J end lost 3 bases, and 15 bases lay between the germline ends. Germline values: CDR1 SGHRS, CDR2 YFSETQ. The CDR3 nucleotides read TGCGCCAGCAGCTCAAAACAGGGTTTGGACACTGAAGCTTTCTTT. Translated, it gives CASSSKQGLDTEAFF. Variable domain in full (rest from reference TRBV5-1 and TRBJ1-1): KAGVTQTPRYLIKTRGQQVTLSCSPISGHRSVSWYQQTPGQGLQFLFEYFSETQRNKGNFPGRFSGRQFSNSRSEMNVSTLELGDSALYLCASSSKQGLDTEAFFGQGTRLTVV.

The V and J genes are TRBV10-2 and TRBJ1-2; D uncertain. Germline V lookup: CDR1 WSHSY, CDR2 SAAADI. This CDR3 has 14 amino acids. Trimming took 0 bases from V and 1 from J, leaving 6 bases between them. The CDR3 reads CASSESRSNYGYTF. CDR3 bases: TGCGCCAGCAGTGAGTCGAGGAGTAACTATGGCTACACCTTC.

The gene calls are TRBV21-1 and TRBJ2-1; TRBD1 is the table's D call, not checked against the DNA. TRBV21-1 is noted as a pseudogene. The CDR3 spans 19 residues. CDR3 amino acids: CASSKQADRGTLRYNEQFF. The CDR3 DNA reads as TGTGCCAGCAGCAAACAGGCCGACAGGGGAACCCTCAGATACAATGAGCAGTTCTTC.

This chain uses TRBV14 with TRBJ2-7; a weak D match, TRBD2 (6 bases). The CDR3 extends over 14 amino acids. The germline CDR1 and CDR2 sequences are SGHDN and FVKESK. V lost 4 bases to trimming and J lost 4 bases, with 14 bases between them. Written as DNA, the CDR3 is TGTGCCAGCAGCCTTTTGGGACTTTCTTACGAGCAGTACTTC. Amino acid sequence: CASSLLGLSYEQYF.

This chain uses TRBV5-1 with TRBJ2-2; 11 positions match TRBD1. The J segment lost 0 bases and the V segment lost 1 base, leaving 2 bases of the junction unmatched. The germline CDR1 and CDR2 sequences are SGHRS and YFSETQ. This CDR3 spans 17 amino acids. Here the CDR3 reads CASSLRTGGANTGELFF. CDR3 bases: TGCGCCAGCAGCTTGAGGACAGGGGGCGCGAACACCGGGGAGCTGTTTTTT.